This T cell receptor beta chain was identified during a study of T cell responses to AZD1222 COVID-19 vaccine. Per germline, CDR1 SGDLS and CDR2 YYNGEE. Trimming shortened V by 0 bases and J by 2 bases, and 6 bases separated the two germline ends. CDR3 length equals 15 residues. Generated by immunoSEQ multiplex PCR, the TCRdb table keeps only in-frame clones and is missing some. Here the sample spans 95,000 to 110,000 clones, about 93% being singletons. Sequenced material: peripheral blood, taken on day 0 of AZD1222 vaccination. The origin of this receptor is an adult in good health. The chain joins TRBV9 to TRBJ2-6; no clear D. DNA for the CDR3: TGTGCCAGCAGCGTAGCCCTGGCTGGGGCCAACGTCCTGACTTTC. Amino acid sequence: CASSVALAGANVLTF.